The 13 T cell receptor beta chains in this list originate from one sample, sequenced in a study of post-analysis software for immune sequencing data (dated by TCRdb to 2015 to 2017). Study-level results and caveats: About 5 TRBV segments, including TRBV5-6, TRBV5-1 and TRBV20-1, were significantly more frequent in patients than controls.

The library was obtained by PCR. The sequencing machine was an Illumina HiSeq 2500. To reduce PCR and sequencing biases, unique molecular identifiers were built into the TCR beta cDNA libraries. The raw public data were reprocessed by TCRdb itself: fastp quality trimming at Q25, MiXCR clonotype calling, in-frame beta chains only. Each entry is one CDR3 protein sequence, shown with its most common DNA and genes. The sample has a few hundred thousand distinct CDR3 sequences on record, approximately 42% of them singletons. The leading ten clones occupy 7.5% to 8.5% of the sample. These receptors are not linked to any known antigen. The source material was blood. The receptors were gathered from a girl aged 2-10 years with multiple sclerosis.

The chain uses TRBV20-1 and TRBJ2-5, with 10 bases aligning to TRBD2. The CDR3 spans 15 residues. CDR1 is DFQATT and CDR2 is SNEGSKA in the germline V gene (reference sequence). Trimming cost V 2 bases and J 2 bases; bases outside gene matches: 5. The CDR3 here is CSARRTSGNQETQYF. The CDR3 DNA follows: TGCAGTGCTAGACGGACTAGCGGAAATCAAGAGACCCAGTACTTC.

V and J are TRBV7-2 and TRBJ2-3; D is unresolved. V was pared by 0 bases and J by 0 bases, with 10 bases between. Germline V gene data show CDR1 as SGHTA and CDR2 as FQGNSA. This CDR3 has 16 residues. The CDR3 reads CASSLAKGTSTDTQYF. CDR3 coding DNA: TGTGCCAGCAGCTTAGCGAAGGGAACCAGCACAGATACGCAGTATTTT.

This clonotype has just a few counts. The chain has TRBV20-1 and TRBJ2-1; TRBD2 aligns across 8 bases. The CDR3 sequence is 13 residues long. J gave up 6 bases and V 6 bases, and 7 bases lay outside the gene matches. Per the germline V gene, CDR1 is DFQATT and CDR2 is SNEGSKA (reference sequence). For the CDR3, the DNA is TGCAGTGCCCAGCGGGAGAGTCTCAATGAGCAGTTCTTC. This encodes CSAQRESLNEQFF.

About this clonotype: One end of the junction varies from germline; a read error may be responsible. The chain is built from TRBV6-2 or TRBV6-3 and TRBJ1-1; D gene uncertain. The CDR3 is 14 amino acids. Germline V lookup: CDR1 MNHEY, CDR2 SVGEGT. Here the CDR3 reads CASRKKRLNAEAFF. CDR3 DNA: TGTGCCAGCAGAAAGAAAAGACTGAACGCTGAAGCTTTCTTT.

This rearrangement joins TRBV18 to TRBJ2-1; 12 nucleotides align to TRBD2. The germline V gene encodes CDR1 KGHSH and CDR2 LQKENI. The J segment lost 7 bases and the V segment lost 1 base, leaving 11 bases of the junction unmatched. The CDR3 sequence is 18 residues long. CDR3 in amino acids: CASSPRVKLAGGGNEQFF. The CDR3 DNA sequence: TGTGCCAGCTCACCACGAGTCAAACTAGCGGGAGGAGGGAATGAGCAGTTCTTC. Full variable domain (rest looked up from reference TRBV18 and TRBJ2-1): NAGVMQNPRHLVRRRGQEARLRCSPMKGHSHVYWYRQLPEEGLKFMVYLQKENIIDESGMPKERFSAEFPKEGPSILRIQQVVRGDSAAYFCASSPRVKLAGGGNEQFFGPGTRLTVL.

This chain joins TRBV9 and TRBJ2-1; TRBD2 agrees at 10 bases. From germline, CDR1 is SGDLS and CDR2 YYNGEE. V was pared by 5 bases and J by 7 bases, with 9 bases of the junction left unmatched. The CDR3 contains 15 residues. This chain's CDR3 is CASRDLGTSENEQFF. CDR3 DNA: TGTGCCAGCAGAGACCTCGGGACTAGCGAGAATGAGCAGTTCTTC.

This clonotype was recorded only once. This chain joins TRBV20-1 and TRBJ2-4; D is uncertain. The DNA end is a closer match to TRBJ2-7, so the J assignment may be wrong. CDR1 is DFQATT, CDR2 SNEGSKA, per germline (reference sequence). The CDR3 has 11 residues. As DNA, the CDR3 is TGCAGCGTTACGACAAGAGACGAGCAGTACTTC. This translates into CSVTTRDEQYF.

This clonotype appeared a few times. J is TRBJ1-2 and V is TRBV6-5; tentatively, D is TRBD1 (5 bases). This CDR3 contains 14 residues. V lost 2 bases to trimming and J lost 6 bases, with 13 bases between them. Germline CDR1 is MNHEY and CDR2 is SVGAGI. DNA of the CDR3: TGTGCCAGCAGTTACCTCCGGGGGGGTCATGGCTACACCTTC. Translation: CASSYLRGGHGYTF.

The chain couples TRBV6-1 to TRBJ1-6, with D tentatively TRBD1 (5 bases). The CDR3 is 13 amino acids. Trimming pared 3 bases from V and 12 bases from J, leaving 12 bases between. Germline V CDR1 and CDR2: MNHNS, SASEGT. CDR3 sequence reads: CASSDPRAKPLHF. As DNA, the CDR3 is TGTGCCAGCAGTGATCCCAGGGCTAAACCCCTCCACTTT.

The chain uses TRBV12-3 or TRBV12-4 and TRBJ2-5, with 12 bases aligning to TRBD2. There are 14 residues in the CDR3. With 5 bases clipped from V and 5 bases from J, the junction kept 3 bases outside the gene matches. The CDR3 spells CASSGTSGWETQYF. The CDR3 DNA sequence: TGTGCCAGCAGTGGGACTAGCGGGTGGGAGACCCAGTACTTC.

This clonotype was observed a few times. The V gene is TRBV3-1, the J gene TRBJ2-4; D is ambiguous. The better agreement between TRBJ2-7 and the DNA end casts doubt on the J call. Looked up from germline, CDR1 is LGHDT and CDR2 is YNNKEL (reference sequence). The CDR3 extends over 13 amino acids. The CDR3 DNA sequence: TGTGCCAGCAGCCATTCCTATCGCTACGAGCAGTACTTC. Encoded protein: CASSHSYRYEQYF.

This chain joins TRBV20-1 and TRBJ1-4, with D possibly matching TRBD1 (5 bases). The CDR3 is made up of 13 amino acids. CDR1 and CDR2 (germline): DFQATT, SNEGSKA (reference sequence). Trimming left V 5 bases short and J 8 bases short, with 15 bases between. The DNA of the CDR3 is TGCAGTGCTCGCGGGGGTACATCCGAAAAACTGTTTTTT. Residues: CSARGGTSEKLFF.

This clonotype was recorded a few times. The chain joins TRBV20-1 to TRBJ2-7; D unclear. The CDR3 contains 13 residues. Trimming shortened V by 3 bases and J by 6 bases, and 15 bases separated the two germline ends. Germline V gene data show CDR1 as DFQATT and CDR2 as SNEGSKA (reference sequence). The CDR3 nucleotides are TGCAGTGCTAGGATACCTACGGGCCTCGAGCAGTACTTC. As protein: CSARIPTGLEQYF.